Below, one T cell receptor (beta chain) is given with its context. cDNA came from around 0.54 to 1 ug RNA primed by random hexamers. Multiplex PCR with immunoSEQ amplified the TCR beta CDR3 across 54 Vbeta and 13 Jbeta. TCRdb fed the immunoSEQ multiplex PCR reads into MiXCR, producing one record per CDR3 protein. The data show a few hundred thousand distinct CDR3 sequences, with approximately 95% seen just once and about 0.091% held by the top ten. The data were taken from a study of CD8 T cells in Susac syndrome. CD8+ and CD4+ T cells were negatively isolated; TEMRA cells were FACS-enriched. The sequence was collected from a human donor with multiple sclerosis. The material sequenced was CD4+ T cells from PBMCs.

As DNA, the CDR3 is TGCAGCGTTGAATTGCAGGCCGAGAACACTGAAGCTTTCTTT. Protein: CSVELQAENTEAFF. The V call is TRBV29-1, the J call TRBJ1-1; no clear D gene. Trimming shortened V by 2 bases and J by 1 base, and 11 bases separated the two germline ends. Germline CDR1 reads SQVTM; CDR2 reads ANQGSEA. The CDR3 is made up of 14 amino acids.